Following are 20 T cell receptor beta chains from one sample sequenced in a study of blood T cells in healthy people across ages. A second PCR of about 7 to 12 cycles used a sample-barcoded 5' primer and a J-beta primer mix. TCRdb re-called the 5' RACE reads with MiXCR, one entry per CDR3 protein. The sample has about 570,000 distinct CDR3 sequences, roughly 29% seen once. Material: blood. These receptors all stem from a woman aged 70-85 years in good health.

The sample holds a few counts of this clonotype. This chain uses TRBV2 with TRBJ1-4, with a tentative D call TRBD1 (6 bases). V shed 6 bases and J shed 4 bases, with 15 bases lying between them. There are 15 residues in the CDR3. Germline CDR1 SNHLY, CDR2 FYNNEI. DNA of the CDR3: TGTGCCAGCAGCGAATGGACAGACCTTAATGAAAAACTGTTTTTT. Translation gives CASSEWTDLNEKLFF.

This clonotype was recorded many times. The chain uses TRBV20-1 and TRBJ2-7; 7 bases line up with TRBD1. The germline V gene has CDR1 DFQATT and CDR2 SNEGSKA (reference sequence). CDR3 length equals 14 residues. The ends lost 4 bases at V and 2 bases at J; junction bases unmatched: 8. The CDR3 here is CSANDGQGAYEQYF. CDR3 bases: TGCAGTGCTAACGACGGGCAGGGGGCCTACGAGCAGTACTTC.

This clonotype was seen more than once but under ten times. The CDR3 DNA reads TGTGCCAGCAGCCCAGCAGCGGGGGGCTACAATGAGCAGTTCTTC. The encoded protein is CASSPAAGGYNEQFF. The chain has TRBV11-2 and TRBJ2-1, with 9 bases aligning to TRBD2. V shed 5 bases and J 3 bases; nucleotides not matched to a gene: 5. From germline, CDR1 is SGHAT and CDR2 FQNNGV. This CDR3 has 15 amino acids.

The rearrangement uses TRBV11-2 and TRBJ2-1; TRBD2 aligns across 7 bases. V dropped 1 base and J dropped 4; count of bases not matched to a gene: 7. Germline CDR1 SGHAT, CDR2 FQNNGV. This CDR3 has 16 amino acids. CDR3 nucleotide sequence: TGTGCCAGCAGCTTAGGTTGGCTAGCGGAGTACAATGAGCAGTTCTTC. Its translation is CASSLGWLAEYNEQFF.

This clonotype came up a few times. The chain couples TRBV27 to TRBJ2-1; 7 positions agree with TRBD2. J was trimmed by 2 bases and V by 4 bases; bases with no gene match: 5. Germline CDR1 is MNHEY and CDR2 is SMNVEV (reference sequence). There are 15 residues in the CDR3. The CDR3 nucleotides read TGTGCCAGCAGTTCCCTAGCGGTACCCTACAATGAGCAGTTCTTC. Amino acids: CASSSLAVPYNEQFF.

The V gene is TRBV4-1, the J gene TRBJ1-2, with D unresolved. Germline V gives CDR1 MGHRA, CDR2 YSYEKL. CDR3 length: 15 amino acids. Trimming stripped 1 base from V and 10 bases from J, with 19 bases between. As DNA, the CDR3 is TGCGCCAGCAGCCAAGGAATCCAGGAAGCTATAGACTACACCTTC. The encoded protein is CASSQGIQEAIDYTF.

The table lists this clonotype with many counts. The CDR3 here is CASSIARVPSPLFF. The CDR3 nucleotides read TGTGCCAGCTCCATAGCAAGGGTCCCAAGCCCCCTGTTTTTT. The rearrangement links TRBV7-8 to TRBJ1-4, with D uncertain. The CDR3 loop spans 14 amino acids. Germline values: CDR1 SGHVS, CDR2 FQNEAQ. With 8 bases removed from V and 14 bases from J, the gap between germline ends came to 24 bases.

This clonotype was detected only a few times. V usage is TRBV19 and J usage is TRBJ2-5; unclear D gene. In germline, CDR1 is LNHDA, CDR2 SQIVND (reference sequence). There are 17 residues in the CDR3. V dropped 4 bases and J dropped 0 bases, with 18 bases sitting between them. CDR3: CASSKGRGGVHQETQYF. The DNA of the CDR3 is TGTGCCAGTAGTAAAGGTCGAGGTGGGGTACACCAAGAGACCCAGTACTTC.

V gene TRBV5-8 combines with J gene TRBJ2-2; TRBD1 aligns across 7 bases. This CDR3 contains 15 residues. Germline CDR1 reads SGHTS; CDR2 reads YDEGEE. V shed 4 bases, J shed 5 bases, and the junction held 8 bases outside the gene matches. The CDR3 protein is CASSTHRGRTGELFF. As DNA, the CDR3 is TGTGCCAGCAGCACGCACAGGGGTAGAACCGGGGAGCTGTTTTTT.

The J gene is TRBJ2-3, the V gene TRBV3-1; D gene unclear. In germline, CDR1 is LGHDT, CDR2 YNNKEL (reference sequence). V lost 3 bases to trimming and J lost 5 bases, with 6 bases between them. The CDR3 totals 12 residues. CDR3 coding DNA: TGTGCCAGCAGCCATTTGAGAGATACGCAGTATTTT. Its protein product is CASSHLRDTQYF.

This clonotype showed up just a few times. This rearrangement joins TRBV5-1 to TRBJ2-1; 16 bases align to TRBD2. The germline CDR1 and CDR2 sequences are SGHRS and YFSETQ. V lost 2 bases, J lost 9 bases, and 8 bases stayed unmatched. This CDR3 region has 17 residues. The chain's CDR3 is CASSFLGLAGGPGEQFF. The CDR3 DNA reads as TGCGCCAGCAGCTTTTTGGGACTAGCGGGGGGGCCGGGTGAGCAGTTCTTC.

Concerning this clonotype itself: A much more abundant neighbour one base away suggests this may be a read error. The rearrangement uses TRBV7-9 and TRBJ1-5; a weak D match, TRBD1 (6 bases). Trimming took 4 bases from V and 9 from J, leaving 19 bases between them. This CDR3 is 15 amino acids long. CDR1 is SEHNR and CDR2 is FQNEAQ in the germline V gene (reference sequence). The CDR3 sequence is CASSSRQGPVGPQHF. Written as DNA, the CDR3 is TGTGCCAGCAGCTCAAGGCAGGGGCCCGTAGGGCCCCAGCATTTT.

The genes are TRBV20-1 and TRBJ2-7; TRBD2 might be the D (5 bases). This CDR3 spans 13 amino acids. With 6 bases removed from V and 1 base from J, the gap between germline ends came to 13 bases. The germline V gene has CDR1 DFQATT and CDR2 SNEGSKA (reference sequence). CDR3 residues: CSARKRVSYEQYF. In DNA, the CDR3 is TGCAGTGCCAGGAAGAGGGTATCCTACGAGCAGTACTTC.

The V and J genes are TRBV9 and TRBJ2-2, with D uncertain. The CDR3 runs to 14 residues. Between the trimmed V and J ends, which lost 0 bases and 5 bases, there was a span of 8 bases. Germline-derived CDR1 and CDR2 are SGDLS and YYNGEE. CDR3 sequence: CASSVVAQTGELFF. DNA of the CDR3: TGTGCCAGCAGCGTAGTCGCCCAAACCGGGGAGCTGTTTTTT. Full variable domain (outside the CDR3, taken from reference TRBV9 and TRBJ2-2): DSGVTQTPKHLITATGQRVTLRCSPRSGDLSVYWYQQSLDQGLQFLIQYYNGEERAKGNILERFSAQQFPDLHSELNLSSLELGDSALYFCASSVVAQTGELFFGEGSRLTVL.

DNA for the CDR3: TGCAGTGTACAGCGGGGGCTGGGGTACAATGAGCAGTTCTTC. It is translated as CSVQRGLGYNEQFF. This sequence joins TRBV20-1 and TRBJ2-1, with 8 positions matching TRBD2. Germline V gene lookup returns CDR1 DFQATT and CDR2 SNEGSKA (reference sequence). The trim removed 7 bases at V and 4 bases at J, leaving 9 bases unmatched. This CDR3 comprises 14 residues.

This rearrangement joins TRBV12-3 or TRBV12-4 to TRBJ1-2; D gene ambiguous. V was pared by 6 bases and J by 8 bases, with 10 bases between. This CDR3 is built from 11 residues. The CDR3 DNA is TGTGCCAGCAGCGATAGGTTCGGCTACACCTTC. It yields the protein CASSDRFGYTF.

This clonotype was seen at least ten times. V usage is TRBV9 and J usage is TRBJ2-3, with unresolved D. Trimming cost V 0 bases and J 5 bases, with 7 bases left between them. CDR3 size: 13 residues. Germline loops: CDR1 SGDLS, CDR2 YYNGEE. CDR3 loop: CASSVADRDTQYF. The DNA of the CDR3 is TGTGCCAGCAGCGTAGCCGACCGAGATACGCAGTATTTT.

This clonotype was found once. J is TRBJ1-2 and V is TRBV5-1; 7 bases fit TRBD1. V lost 4 bases and J lost 4; bases outside the gene matches: 10. Germline CDR1 SGHRS, CDR2 YFSETQ. This CDR3 comprises 15 residues. The CDR3 is CASSHDRARSYGYTF. As DNA, the CDR3 is TGCGCCAGCAGCCATGACAGGGCTCGGAGCTATGGCTACACCTTC.

The chain links TRBV6-6 to TRBJ1-2; possibly TRBD1 for D (5 bases). The V end lost 0 bases, the J end lost 6 bases, and 14 bases lay between the germline ends. The CDR3 length is 15 residues. The germline CDR1 and CDR2 sequences are MNHNY and SVGAGI (reference sequence). CDR3 bases: TGTGCCAGCAGTTACTCACAGGTGCCCGGGAATGGCTACACCTTC. Residues: CASSYSQVPGNGYTF.

The J gene is TRBJ2-1, the V gene TRBV7-2; D may be TRBD1 or TRBD2 (5 bases each). The CDR3 extends over 14 amino acids. Germline V lookup: CDR1 SGHTA, CDR2 FQGNSA. V was trimmed by 0 bases and J by 8 bases, leaving 11 bases between them. The CDR3 DNA sequence: TGTGCCAGCAGCTTAGCGTCGTGGGACCATGAGCAGTTCTTC. Translation gives CASSLASWDHEQFF.